Listed below are T cell receptor beta chains from one sample, sequenced in a study of Graves' ophthalmopathy and Graves' hyperthyroidism. Each CDR3 protein is one row after TCRdb ran MiXCR on the multiplex PCR reads. The table has 400,000 to 450,000 distinct CDR3 sequences, around a fifth seen once. Sequencing was carried out using peripheral blood. The receptors stem from a woman younger than 35 with stable Graves' hyperthyroidism. Both conserved end residues are part of each CDR3. Fields, in order: D gene, V gene, J gene, clone size, CDR3 protein, CDR3 DNA. A D gene is named only where the DNA matches it firmly. The size entry is marked missing in some rows and otherwise reads once, few, many or a size class.

d_gene: TRBD2
v_gene: TRBV28
j_gene: TRBJ2-7
abundance: many
CDR3aa: CASSPAASGRGSYEQYF
CDR3nt: TGTGCCAGCAGTCCGGCGGCTAGCGGTAGGGGCTCCTACGAGCAGTACTTC

d_gene: TRBD1
v_gene: TRBV12-3/TRBV12-4
j_gene: TRBJ2-7
abundance: many
CDR3aa: CASSPDRFYEQYF
CDR3nt: TGTGCCAGCAGTCCGGACAGGTTCTACGAGCAGTACTTC

d_gene: TRBD2
v_gene: TRBV29-1
j_gene: TRBJ2-7
abundance: many
CDR3aa: CSVMGWEGIYEQYF
CDR3nt: TGCAGCGTAATGGGGTGGGAGGGTATCTACGAGCAGTACTTC

d_gene: TRBD1
v_gene: TRBV6-1
j_gene: TRBJ1-3
abundance: many
CDR3aa: CASTGQALSGNTIYF
CDR3nt: TGTGCCAGCACCGGACAGGCCCTCTCTGGAAACACCATATATTTT

d_gene: NA
v_gene: TRBV28
j_gene: TRBJ2-4
abundance: many
CDR3aa: CASTRQVLAKNIKYF
CDR3nt: TGTGCCAGCACCCGACAGGTTTTAGCCAAAAACATTAAGTACTTC

d_gene: NA
v_gene: TRBV2
j_gene: TRBJ1-1
abundance: many
CDR3aa: CASRLGTEAFF
CDR3nt: TGTGCCAGCAGGCTGGGGACTGAAGCTTTCTTT

d_gene: TRBD2
v_gene: TRBV12-3/TRBV12-4
j_gene: TRBJ2-5
abundance: few
CDR3aa: CASSSTGGPETQYF
CDR3nt: TGTGCCAGCAGTTCCACGGGGGGGCCGGAGACCCAGTACTTC

d_gene: TRBD1
v_gene: TRBV30
j_gene: TRBJ1-5
abundance: few
CDR3aa: CAWRTAGTGGTQPQHF
CDR3nt: TGTGCCTGGAGAACTGCCGGGACAGGGGGTACTCAGCCCCAGCATTTT

d_gene: NA
v_gene: TRBV28
j_gene: TRBJ2-5
abundance: NA
CDR3aa: CASSAGSTETQYF
CDR3nt: TGTGCCAGCAGTGCTGGGTCTACGGAGACCCAGTACTTC

d_gene: NA
v_gene: TRBV15
j_gene: TRBJ1-2
abundance: many
CDR3aa: CATSTAPIGDGNYGYTF
CDR3nt: TGTGCCACCAGCACCGCACCCATTGGGGATGGAAATTATGGCTACACCTTC

d_gene: TRBD1
v_gene: TRBV11-2
j_gene: TRBJ2-7
abundance: few
CDR3aa: CASSLEPGGVGQYF
CDR3nt: TGTGCCAGCAGCTTAGAGCCAGGGGGCGTGGGGCAGTACTTC

d_gene: NA
v_gene: TRBV18
j_gene: TRBJ1-6
abundance: many
CDR3aa: CASSPSPRDSPLHF
CDR3nt: TGTGCCAGCTCACCTTCACCTCGGGATTCACCCCTCCACTTT

d_gene: TRBD2
v_gene: TRBV29-1
j_gene: TRBJ2-7
abundance: many
CDR3aa: CSVGTGGYEQYF
CDR3nt: TGCAGTGTTGGGACGGGGGGTTACGAGCAGTACTTC

d_gene: NA
v_gene: TRBV14
j_gene: TRBJ1-1
abundance: many
CDR3aa: CASSQGIGSLNTEAFF
CDR3nt: TGTGCCAGCAGCCAAGGGATCGGGAGCTTGAACACTGAAGCTTTCTTT

d_gene: NA
v_gene: TRBV14
j_gene: TRBJ2-5
abundance: many
CDR3aa: CASSVNFGRQETQYF
CDR3nt: TGTGCCAGCAGCGTAAACTTTGGACGACAAGAGACCCAGTACTTC

d_gene: NA
v_gene: TRBV4-1
j_gene: TRBJ2-7
abundance: many
CDR3aa: CASSPGVGGNSYEQYF
CDR3nt: TGCGCCAGCAGCCCCGGGGTGGGCGGTAACTCCTACGAGCAGTACTTC

d_gene: TRBD2
v_gene: TRBV18
j_gene: TRBJ2-5
abundance: many
CDR3aa: CASSPASGSYGETQYF
CDR3nt: TGTGCCAGCTCACCAGCTAGCGGGAGTTATGGGGAGACCCAGTACTTC

d_gene: NA
v_gene: TRBV30
j_gene: TRBJ2-5
abundance: many
CDR3aa: CAWSGGGETQYF
CDR3nt: TGTGCCTGGAGTGGCGGCGGAGAGACCCAGTACTTC

d_gene: NA
v_gene: TRBV20-1
j_gene: TRBJ2-4
abundance: NA
CDR3aa: CSARMVGIAKNIKYF
CDR3nt: TGCAGTGCTAGAATGGTGGGGATAGCCAAAAACATTAAGTACTTC

d_gene: TRBD2
v_gene: TRBV28
j_gene: TRBJ2-7
abundance: many
CDR3aa: CASSFGLAYEQYF
CDR3nt: TGTGCCAGCAGTTTTGGACTAGCCTACGAGCAGTACTTC

d_gene: NA
v_gene: TRBV6-5
j_gene: TRBJ1-5
abundance: few
CDR3aa: CASSYSREPQHF
CDR3nt: TGTGCCAGCAGTTACTCGAGGGAGCCCCAGCATTTT

d_gene: NA
v_gene: TRBV6-4
j_gene: TRBJ1-1
abundance: NA
CDR3aa: CASSHLTTGMNTEAFF
CDR3nt: TGTGCCAGCAGTCACCTGACCACTGGAATGAACACTGAAGCTTTCTTT

d_gene: NA
v_gene: TRBV3-1
j_gene: TRBJ1-1
abundance: many
CDR3aa: CASSQAMNTEAFF
CDR3nt: TGTGCCAGCAGCCAAGCCATGAACACTGAAGCTTTCTTT

d_gene: NA
v_gene: TRBV28
j_gene: TRBJ1-2
abundance: NA
CDR3aa: CASIPRDRTINYGYTF
CDR3nt: TGTGCCAGCATACCTCGGGACCGCACAATTAACTATGGCTACACCTTC

d_gene: NA
v_gene: TRBV13
j_gene: TRBJ2-7
abundance: few
CDR3aa: CASSFRVSAGEQYF
CDR3nt: TGTGCCAGCAGCTTTAGGGTTTCAGCTGGGGAGCAGTACTTC

d_gene: NA
v_gene: TRBV28
j_gene: TRBJ1-1
abundance: NA
CDR3aa: CASSLASWVTGHGTEAFF
CDR3nt: TGTGCCAGCAGTTTAGCATCGTGGGTTACAGGGCACGGCACTGAAGCTTTCTTT

d_gene: TRBD1
v_gene: TRBV6-1
j_gene: TRBJ2-7
abundance: NA
CDR3aa: CASTLGGTGGEQYF
CDR3nt: TGTGCCAGCACCCTAGGGGGGACAGGCGGGGAGCAGTACTTC

d_gene: NA
v_gene: TRBV6-1
j_gene: TRBJ1-5
abundance: once
CDR3aa: CASGQSSNQPQHF
CDR3nt: TGTGCCAGCGGACAGTCGAGCAATCAGCCCCAGCATTTT

d_gene: NA
v_gene: TRBV6-5
j_gene: TRBJ1-1
abundance: many
CDR3aa: CASSYSGVTEAFF
CDR3nt: TGTGCCAGCAGTTACTCTGGCGTCACTGAAGCTTTCTTT